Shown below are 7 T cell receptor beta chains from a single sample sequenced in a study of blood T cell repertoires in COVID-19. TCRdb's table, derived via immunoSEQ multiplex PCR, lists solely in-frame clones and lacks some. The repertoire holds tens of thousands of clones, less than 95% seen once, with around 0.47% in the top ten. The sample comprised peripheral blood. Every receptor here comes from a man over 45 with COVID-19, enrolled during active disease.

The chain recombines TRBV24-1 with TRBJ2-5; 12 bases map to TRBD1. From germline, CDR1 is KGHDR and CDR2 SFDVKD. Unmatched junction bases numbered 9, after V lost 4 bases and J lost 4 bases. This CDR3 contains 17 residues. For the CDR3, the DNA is TGTGCCACCAGTGACCCCGGGACAGGGGGCAATCGAGAGACCCAGTACTTC. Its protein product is CATSDPGTGGNRETQYF.

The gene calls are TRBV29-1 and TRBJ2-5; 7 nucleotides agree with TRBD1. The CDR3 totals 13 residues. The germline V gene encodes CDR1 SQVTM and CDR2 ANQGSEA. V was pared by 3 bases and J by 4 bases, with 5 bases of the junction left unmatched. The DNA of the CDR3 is TGCAGCGTTGATAATTGGGACAGAGAGACCCAGTACTTC. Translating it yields CSVDNWDRETQYF.

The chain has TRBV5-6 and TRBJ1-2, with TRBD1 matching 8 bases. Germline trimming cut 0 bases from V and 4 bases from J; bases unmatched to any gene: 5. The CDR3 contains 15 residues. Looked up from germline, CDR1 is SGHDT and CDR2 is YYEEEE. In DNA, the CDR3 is TGTGCCAGCAGCTTGGTTACCGGGACAGGCTATGGCTACACCTTC. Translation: CASSLVTGTGYGYTF.

The CDR3 sequence: CASSPGQSNQPQHF. The CDR3 DNA follows: TGTGCCAGCAGTCCCGGACAGAGCAATCAGCCCCAGCATTTT. The chain carries TRBV6-5 and TRBJ1-5, with D possibly being TRBD1 (6 bases). Deletions cut 5 bases from V and 1 base from J, with 9 bases between. Germline-derived CDR1 and CDR2 are MNHEY and SVGAGI. This CDR3 has 14 residues.

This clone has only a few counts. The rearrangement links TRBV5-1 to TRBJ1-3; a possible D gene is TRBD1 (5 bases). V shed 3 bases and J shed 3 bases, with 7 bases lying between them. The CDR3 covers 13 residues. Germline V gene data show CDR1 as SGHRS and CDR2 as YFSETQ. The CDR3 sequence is CASSWQGGNTIYF. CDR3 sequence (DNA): TGCGCCAGCAGCTGGCAGGGTGGAAACACCATATATTTT.

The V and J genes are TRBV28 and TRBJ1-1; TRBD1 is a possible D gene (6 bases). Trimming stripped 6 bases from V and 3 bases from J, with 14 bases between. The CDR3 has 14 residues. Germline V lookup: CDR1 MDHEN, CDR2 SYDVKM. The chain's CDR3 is CASSVVGADTEAFF. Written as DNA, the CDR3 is TGTGCCAGCAGCGTGGTGGGGGCGGACACTGAAGCTTTCTTT.

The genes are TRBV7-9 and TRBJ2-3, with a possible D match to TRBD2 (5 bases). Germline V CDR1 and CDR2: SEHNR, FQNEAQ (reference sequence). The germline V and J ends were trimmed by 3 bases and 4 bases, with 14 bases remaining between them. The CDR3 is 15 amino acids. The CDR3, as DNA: TGTGCCAGCAGCTTCATGAGGCTAGCTTCAGATACGCAGTATTTT. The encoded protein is CASSFMRLASDTQYF.